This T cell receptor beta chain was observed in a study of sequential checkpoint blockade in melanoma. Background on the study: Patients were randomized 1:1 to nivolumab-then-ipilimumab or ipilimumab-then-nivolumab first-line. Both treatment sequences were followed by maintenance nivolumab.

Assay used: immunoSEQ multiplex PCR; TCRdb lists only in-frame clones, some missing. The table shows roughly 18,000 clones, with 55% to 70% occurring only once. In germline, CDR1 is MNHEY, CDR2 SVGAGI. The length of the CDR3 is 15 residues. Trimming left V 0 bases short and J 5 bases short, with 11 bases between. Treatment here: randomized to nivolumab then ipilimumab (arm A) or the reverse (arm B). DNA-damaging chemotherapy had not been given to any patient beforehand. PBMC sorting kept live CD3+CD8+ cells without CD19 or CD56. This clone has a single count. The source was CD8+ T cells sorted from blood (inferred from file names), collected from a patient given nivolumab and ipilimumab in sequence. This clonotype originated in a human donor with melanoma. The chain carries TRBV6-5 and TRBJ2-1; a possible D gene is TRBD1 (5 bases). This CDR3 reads CASSYSNARDNEQFF. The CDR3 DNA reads TGTGCCAGCAGTTACTCGAACGCCAGGGACAATGAGCAGTTCTTC.